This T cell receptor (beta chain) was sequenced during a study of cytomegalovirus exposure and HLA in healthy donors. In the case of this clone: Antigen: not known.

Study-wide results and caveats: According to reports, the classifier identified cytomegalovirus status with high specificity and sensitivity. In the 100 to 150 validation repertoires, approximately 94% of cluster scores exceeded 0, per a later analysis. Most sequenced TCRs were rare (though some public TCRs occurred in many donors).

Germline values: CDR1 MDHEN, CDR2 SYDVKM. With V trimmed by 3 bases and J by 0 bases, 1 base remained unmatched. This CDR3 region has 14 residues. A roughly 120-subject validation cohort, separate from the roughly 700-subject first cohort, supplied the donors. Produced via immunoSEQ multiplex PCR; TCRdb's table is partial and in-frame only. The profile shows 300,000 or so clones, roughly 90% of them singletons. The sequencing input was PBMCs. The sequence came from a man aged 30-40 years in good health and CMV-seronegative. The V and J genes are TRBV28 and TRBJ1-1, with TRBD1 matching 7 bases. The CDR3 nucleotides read TGTGCCAGCAGTTTGGGACAGCTGAACACTGAAGCTTTCTTT. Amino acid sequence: CASSLGQLNTEAFF.